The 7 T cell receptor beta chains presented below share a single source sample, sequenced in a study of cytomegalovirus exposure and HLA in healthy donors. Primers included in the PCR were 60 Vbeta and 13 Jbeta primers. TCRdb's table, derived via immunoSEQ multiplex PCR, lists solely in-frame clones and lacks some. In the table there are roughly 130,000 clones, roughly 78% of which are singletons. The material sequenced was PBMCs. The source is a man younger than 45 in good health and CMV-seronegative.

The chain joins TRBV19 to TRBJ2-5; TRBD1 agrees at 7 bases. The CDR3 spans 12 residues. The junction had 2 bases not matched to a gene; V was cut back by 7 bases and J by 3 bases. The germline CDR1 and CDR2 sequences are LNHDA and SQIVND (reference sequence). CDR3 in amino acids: CASTGTEETQYF. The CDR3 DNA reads TGTGCCAGTACCGGGACAGAAGAGACCCAGTACTTC.

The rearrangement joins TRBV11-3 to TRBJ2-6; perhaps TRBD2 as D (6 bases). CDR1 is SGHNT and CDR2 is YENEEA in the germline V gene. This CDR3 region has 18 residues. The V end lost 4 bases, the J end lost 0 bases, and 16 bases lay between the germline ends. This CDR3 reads CASSSAWDWSSGANVLTF. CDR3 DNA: TGTGCCAGCAGCTCCGCGTGGGACTGGAGCTCTGGGGCCAACGTCCTGACTTTC.

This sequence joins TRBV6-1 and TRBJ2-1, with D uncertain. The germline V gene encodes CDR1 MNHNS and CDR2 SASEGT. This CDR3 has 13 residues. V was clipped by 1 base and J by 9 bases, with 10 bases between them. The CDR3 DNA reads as TGTGCCAGCAGTGAAGTTCTGGTGGCTGAGCAGTTCTTC. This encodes CASSEVLVAEQFF.

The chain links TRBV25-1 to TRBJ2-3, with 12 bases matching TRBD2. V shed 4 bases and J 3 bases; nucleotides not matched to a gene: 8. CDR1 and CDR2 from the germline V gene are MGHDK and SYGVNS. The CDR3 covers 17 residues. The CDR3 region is CASSGLVTSGRTDTQYF. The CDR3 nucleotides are TGTGCCAGCAGTGGCCTGGTTACTAGCGGGAGGACAGATACGCAGTATTTT.

The CDR3 DNA reads as TGTGCCAGCAGTCAGGGACTAGCGGGAGCAGATACGCAGTATTTT. Translating gives CASSQGLAGADTQYF. The J gene is TRBJ2-3, the V gene TRBV27, with 14 positions matching TRBD2. The CDR3 consists of 15 residues. Germline assignment: CDR1 MNHEY and CDR2 SMNVEV (reference sequence). With 5 bases clipped from V and 4 bases from J, the junction kept 2 bases outside the gene matches.

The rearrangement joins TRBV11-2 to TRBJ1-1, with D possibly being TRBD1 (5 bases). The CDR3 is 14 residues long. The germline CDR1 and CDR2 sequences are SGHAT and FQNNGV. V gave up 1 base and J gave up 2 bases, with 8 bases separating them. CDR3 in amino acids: CASSLGRGNTEAFF. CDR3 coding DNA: TGTGCCAGCAGCTTAGGGAGGGGCAACACTGAAGCTTTCTTT. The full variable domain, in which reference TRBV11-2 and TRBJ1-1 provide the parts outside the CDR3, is EAGVAQSPRYKIIEKRQSVAFWCNPISGHATLYWYQQILGQGPKLLIQFQNNGVVDDSQLPKDRFSAERLKGVDSTLKIQPAKLEDSAVYLCASSLGRGNTEAFFGQGTRLTVV.

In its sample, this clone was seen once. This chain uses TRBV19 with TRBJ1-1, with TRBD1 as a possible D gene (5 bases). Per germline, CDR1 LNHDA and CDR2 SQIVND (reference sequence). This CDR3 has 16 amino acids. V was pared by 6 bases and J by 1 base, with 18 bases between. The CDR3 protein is CASRRGTRGGNTEAFF. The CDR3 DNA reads TGTGCCAGTAGAAGAGGCACACGGGGGGGGAACACTGAAGCTTTCTTT.